Each of the 19 T cell receptor beta chains below was sequenced from the same sample in a study of human T cells and chemical hapten exposure. TCRdb processed the RACE reads anew with MiXCR; each CDR3 protein has one entry. The sample comprises approximately 41,000 distinct CDR3 sequences, less than 9% of which are singletons, and 1.3% rests with the top ten. Described time point: pre-sensitization, week 0. Treatment indicated: therapeutic diphenylcyclopropenone sensitization with weekly scalp DPC. The sample in question was whole blood, obtained in connection with sensitization to the hapten diphenylcyclopropenone (DPC). The receptor source for this set is a woman aged 50 to 60 with alopecia areata. Some clones in this sample may be carry-over from other donors' samples.

This clonotype was seen more than once but under ten times. V gene TRBV4-1 combines with J gene TRBJ2-5, with a tentative D call TRBD2 (6 bases). The germline V gene has CDR1 MGHRA and CDR2 YSYEKL. V lost 1 base and J lost 3, with 9 bases in between. This CDR3 has 14 residues. Here the CDR3 reads CASSQGVAEETQYF. The CDR3 DNA is TGCGCCAGCAGCCAAGGGGTAGCGGAAGAGACCCAGTACTTC.

This clonotype was observed at least ten times. The chain links TRBV7-9 to TRBJ2-7; D may be TRBD2 (7 bases). V was clipped by 2 bases and J by 1 base, with 12 bases between them. CDR3 length: 15 amino acids. From germline, CDR1 is SEHNR and CDR2 FQNEAQ (reference sequence). In nucleotides, the CDR3 is TGTGCCAGCAGCTTATGGGGGGGCGAGTCCTACGAGCAGTACTTC. This translates into CASSLWGGESYEQYF.

This clonotype was picked up many times. The genes are TRBV20-1 and TRBJ2-7; TRBD2 aligns across 11 bases. J was trimmed by 3 bases and V by 1 base; bases with no gene match: 8. CDR1 and CDR2 (germline): DFQATT, SNEGSKA (reference sequence). The CDR3 extends over 16 amino acids. Here the CDR3 reads CSARVLSGRALYEQYF. In nucleotides, the CDR3 is TGCAGTGCTAGAGTCCTTAGCGGGAGGGCCCTCTACGAGCAGTACTTC.

Many counts were recorded for this clonotype. The gene calls are TRBV29-1 and TRBJ2-2; D assignment may be TRBD1 or TRBD2 (5 bases each). Germline assignment: CDR1 SQVTM and CDR2 ANQGSEA. V was pared by 4 bases and J by 0 bases, with 9 bases between. The CDR3 covers 14 residues. For the CDR3, the DNA is TGCAGCGTTGCTGGGGGTACGAACACCGGGGAGCTGTTTTTT. Translated, it gives CSVAGGTNTGELFF.

This clonotype has ten or more counts. The J gene is TRBJ1-1, the V gene TRBV7-9; D unclear. The CDR3 has 15 residues. Trimming took off 0 bases at V and 5 bases at J, with 13 bases between the two ends. Germline assignment: CDR1 SEHNR and CDR2 FQNEAQ (reference sequence). DNA of the CDR3: TGTGCCAGCAGCTTAGCGATCTTAGCGAGTACTGAAGCTTTCTTT. Translation gives CASSLAILASTEAFF.

This clonotype was observed many times. The chain employs TRBV6-6 and TRBJ2-5; TRBD2 matches at 8 bases. CDR3 size: 16 residues. Trimming took 2 bases from V and 4 from J; bases not matched to a gene: 9. Germline-derived CDR1 and CDR2 are MNHNY and SVGAGI (reference sequence). The CDR3 DNA follows: TGTGCCAGCAGTTACCGAGCGGGAGTAGTCGGAGAGACCCAGTACTTC. This codes for CASSYRAGVVGETQYF.

Notes on this clonotype: Possible read error: a much larger clone is one base away. V gene TRBV11-2 combines with J gene TRBJ2-2, with 9 bases aligning to TRBD2. The germline V gene encodes CDR1 SGHAT and CDR2 FQNNGV. CDR3 length equals 16 residues. The CDR3 DNA is TGTGCCAGCAGCTTAGGAGCGGGAGGCGTCACCGGGAAGCTGTTTTTT. It is translated as CASSLGAGGVTGKLFF. The full variable domain, in which reference TRBV11-2 and TRBJ2-2 provide the parts outside the CDR3, is EAGVAQSPRYKIIEKRQSVAFWCNPISGHATLYWYQQILGQGPKLLIQFQNNGVVDDSQLPKDRFSAERLKGVDSTLKIQPAKLEDSAVYLCASSLGAGGVTGKLFFGEGSRLTVL.

This clonotype has at least ten counts. V and J are TRBV20-1 and TRBJ2-1, with TRBD2 matching 14 bases. Germline CDR1 reads DFQATT; CDR2 reads SNEGSKA (reference sequence). The CDR3 extends over 15 amino acids. V lost 3 bases, J lost 8 bases, and 6 bases stayed unmatched. The CDR3 is CSASLRTSGRYEQFF. DNA for the CDR3: TGCAGTGCTAGCCTTCGGACTAGCGGGAGGTATGAGCAGTTCTTC.

There are many counts of this clonotype. V is TRBV5-1 and J is TRBJ2-1; 7 bases fit TRBD2. Germline trimming cut 4 bases from V and 10 bases from J; bases unmatched to any gene: 11. CDR3 length: 14 amino acids. Germline V gene sequence: CDR1 SGHRS, CDR2 YFSETQ. The CDR3 reads CASSTSRREDEQFF. In DNA form, the CDR3 reads TGCGCCAGCAGCACATCCCGCCGGGAGGACGAGCAGTTCTTC.

There are many counts of this clonotype. The chain combines TRBV30 with TRBJ1-6; tentative D call: TRBD1 (5 bases). Germline V gene sequence: CDR1 GTSNPN, CDR2 SVGIG (reference sequence). The CDR3 contains 13 residues. V was clipped by 1 base and J by 10 bases, with 11 bases between them. Here the CDR3 DNA reads TGTGCCTGGAGTGGCCAGGGAGGCTCACCCCTCCACTTT. Residues: CAWSGQGGSPLHF.

The chain carries TRBV29-1 and TRBJ2-2; TRBD1 matches at 10 bases. The CDR3 loop spans 14 amino acids. V lost 6 bases to trimming and J lost 3 bases; unmatched junction nucleotides: 4. Germline V CDR1 and CDR2: SQVTM, ANQGSEA. Here the CDR3 DNA reads TGCAGCGTCGGGACAGGGGCCCACACCGGGGAGCTGTTTTTT. This encodes CSVGTGAHTGELFF.

This clonotype has a count of ten or more. V gene TRBV5-5 combines with J gene TRBJ2-1; D is unresolved. This CDR3 has 16 amino acids. Between the trimmed V and J ends, which lost 4 bases and 0 bases, there was a span of 14 bases. CDR1 SGHKS and CDR2 YYEKEE come from the germline V gene (reference sequence). The CDR3 spells CASSRDPLNSYNEQFF. The CDR3 DNA sequence: TGTGCCAGCAGCCGAGACCCACTCAACTCCTACAATGAGCAGTTCTTC.

There are a few counts of this clonotype. The V call is TRBV19, the J call TRBJ2-1; 9 positions agree with TRBD2. V dropped 2 bases and J dropped 5; count of bases not matched to a gene: 10. The CDR3 is made up of 17 amino acids. Germline V gene lookup returns CDR1 LNHDA and CDR2 SQIVND (reference sequence). CDR3 in amino acids: CASSITHAAGGHNEQFF. The CDR3 DNA is TGTGCCAGTAGTATAACGCATGCGGCGGGAGGGCACAATGAGCAGTTCTTC.

There are a few counts of this clonotype. The chain uses TRBV11-2 and TRBJ2-3; D uncertain. The CDR3 totals 13 residues. Germline CDR1 SGHAT, CDR2 FQNNGV. Between the trimmed V and J ends, which lost 8 bases and 2 bases, there was a span of 11 bases. CDR3 sequence reads: CASEFEFTDTQYF. The CDR3 nucleotides are TGTGCCAGCGAATTCGAATTCACAGATACGCAGTATTTT. Full variable domain (rest looked up from reference TRBV11-2 and TRBJ2-3): EAGVAQSPRYKIIEKRQSVAFWCNPISGHATLYWYQQILGQGPKLLIQFQNNGVVDDSQLPKDRFSAERLKGVDSTLKIQPAKLEDSAVYLCASEFEFTDTQYFGPGTRLTVL.

This clonotype was recorded at least ten times. V is TRBV3-1 and J is TRBJ2-7, with 12 bases aligning to TRBD2. The CDR3 extends over 18 amino acids. Germline V CDR1 and CDR2: LGHDT, YNNKEL (reference sequence). V gave up 1 base and J gave up 0 bases; unmatched junction bases: 7. The CDR3 protein is CASSQVPGLAGVSYEQYF. For the CDR3, the DNA is TGTGCCAGCAGCCAAGTGCCGGGACTAGCGGGTGTCTCCTACGAGCAGTACTTC.

The chain uses TRBV9 and TRBJ1-2; D uncertain. Germline CDR1 reads SGDLS; CDR2 reads YYNGEE. Trimming stripped 4 bases from V and 8 bases from J, with 21 bases between. There are 15 residues in the CDR3. In nucleotides, the CDR3 is TGTGCCAGCAGCAGCTCGCGGTTCCCGTTCGGCGGCTACACCTTC. Its protein is CASSSSRFPFGGYTF.

This clonotype was detected ten times or more. This chain links TRBV28 with TRBJ2-5; 9 nucleotides line up with TRBD1. V gave up 9 bases and J gave up 2 bases; unmatched junction bases: 10. Germline CDR1 reads MDHEN; CDR2 reads SYDVKM. The CDR3 spans 15 residues. CDR3 region: CASRRTGAGQETQYF. The DNA for the CDR3 is TGTGCCAGTCGGAGGACAGGGGCAGGTCAAGAGACCCAGTACTTC.

Of note for this clonotype: Since a much larger clone is just one base distant, this may be a read error. The chain has TRBV27 and TRBJ1-1; TRBD1 matches at 8 bases. The CDR3 totals 16 residues. Germline CDR1 is MNHEY and CDR2 is SMNVEV (reference sequence). The DNA for the CDR3 is TGTGCCAACAGTTCGGGACAGGCTTCTCGAGGCACTGAAGCTTTCTTT. The encoded protein is CANSSGQASRGTEAFF.

This clonotype was counted at least ten times. The chain recombines TRBV12-3 or TRBV12-4 with TRBJ2-2; D ambiguous. The CDR3 runs 11 residues. V lost 2 bases, J lost 7 bases, and 2 bases lay in between. In nucleotides, the CDR3 is TGTGCCAGCAGTTTACTCGGGGAGCTGTTTTTT. Protein sequence: CASSLLGELFF.